Listed below are T cell receptor beta chains from one sample, sequenced in a study of blood T cell repertoires in COVID-19. The method was immunoSEQ multiplex PCR; TCRdb's version includes in-frame clones alone and lacks a portion of them. The sample carries around 150,000 clones, roughly 87% recorded once. Specimen: PBMCs or T cells enriched from blood (not recorded which). Receptors were obtained from a man in his forties or fifties who had recovered from COVID-19. Each CDR3 is given with its conserved first and last residue. A D gene is named only where the DNA matches it firmly. Rows give clone size only sometimes, using once, few, many, or a class for an expanded clone.

size	D	V	J	length	DNA	CDR3
-	TRBD1	TRBV5-4	TRBJ1-2	15	TGTGCCAGCAGCCCCGAAGGGACAGACCTCTATGGCTACACCTTC	CASSPEGTDLYGYTF
-	-	TRBV10-1	TRBJ2-7	13	TGCGCCAGCAGTGAGTCGTCCCGGAGCGAGCAGTACTTC	CASSESSRSEQYF
-	TRBD2	TRBV18	TRBJ2-3	16	TGTGCCAGCTCACCATTAGCGGGAGGAAAACAGGATACGCAGTATTTT	CASSPLAGGKQDTQYF
-	TRBD2	TRBV5-4	TRBJ2-7	15	TGTGCCAGCAGCTTGGCCCCGGGAGGGCCCAACGAGCAGTACTTC	CASSLAPGGPNEQYF
-	-	TRBV5-4	TRBJ2-3	15	TGTGCCAGCAGCTTGGTTGCAGGGCGCACAGATACGCAGTATTTT	CASSLVAGRTDTQYF
-	-	TRBV7-8	TRBJ1-1	13	TGTGCCAGCAGCTGGGGAGGGGCCACTGAAGCTTTCTTT	CASSWGGATEAFF
-	-	TRBV6-4	TRBJ1-2	12	TGTGCCAGCAGAGGCCAGGACTATGGCTACACCTTC	CASRGQDYGYTF
-	TRBD2	TRBV7-9	TRBJ2-3	18	TGTGCCAGCAGCTTATTGGGACTAGCTTCAACTAGCACAGATACGCAGTATTTT	CASSLLGLASTSTDTQYF
-	-	TRBV19	TRBJ1-5	15	TGTGCCAGTAGTATAGTAAGACAGGGCAATCAGCCCCAGCATTTT	CASSIVRQGNQPQHF
-	TRBD1	TRBV5-6	TRBJ1-5	16	TGTGCCAGCAGCTTGGCCCACGGGACAGGTAATCAGCCCCAGCATTTT	CASSLAHGTGNQPQHF
-	TRBD2	TRBV7-2	TRBJ2-5	15	TGTGCCAGCAGACCCGGGACTAGCGAAACCCAACCTCAGTACTTC	CASRPGTSETQPQYF
-	-	TRBV3-1/TRBV3-2	TRBJ2-3	14	TGTGCCAGCAGCCCCGAGAGGACTAAGGATACGCAGTATTTT	CASSPERTKDTQYF
-	TRBD1	TRBV7-3	TRBJ1-5	13	TGTGCCAGCACCCCTTTAAGGACAGGGCGGCAGCATTTT	CASTPLRTGRQHF
-	-	TRBV6-5	TRBJ2-7	13	TGTGCCAGCAGTCTTACAGGGAACTACGAGCAGTACTTC	CASSLTGNYEQYF
-	-	TRBV11-2	TRBJ2-7	11	TGTGCCAGCAGCTCCGGACAGGAGCAGTACTTC	CASSSGQEQYF
-	TRBD2	TRBV15	TRBJ2-1	15	TGTGCCACCAGCCCCCATAGCGGGGGAGGGGATGAGCAGTTCTTC	CATSPHSGGGDEQFF
-	TRBD1	TRBV5-1	TRBJ1-5	16	TGCGCCAGCAGCTTGGGGACTACCACAGGGGATCAGCCCCAGCATTTT	CASSLGTTTGDQPQHF
-	TRBD2	TRBV11-3	TRBJ2-3	15	TGTGCCAGCAGCTTCACAAGCGGGAGGGAAGATACGCAGTATTTT	CASSFTSGREDTQYF
-	TRBD1	TRBV5-6	TRBJ2-7	14	TGTGCCAGCAGCAATACAGGGGGCTCCTACGAGCAGTACTTC	CASSNTGGSYEQYF
few	TRBD2	TRBV4-1	TRBJ2-2	15	TGCGCCAGCAGCCCAAGACTAGCGAGCACCGGGGAGCTGTTTTTT	CASSPRLASTGELFF
-	-	TRBV29-1	TRBJ2-7	14	TGCAGCGTTGAACCCGGCGGGAACTCCTACGAGCAGTACTTC	CSVEPGGNSYEQYF
-	-	TRBV9	TRBJ2-5	15	TGTGCCAGCAGCGTAGGCGGAGTTTACCAAGAGACCCAGTACTTC	CASSVGGVYQETQYF
-	-	TRBV28	TRBJ1-3	13	TGTGCCAGCAGTTTAAGGTTTGGGCACACCATATATTTT	CASSLRFGHTIYF
-	-	TRBV10-3	TRBJ1-1	14	TGTGCCATCGCCGACAGCCCCCGGAACACTGAAGCTTTCTTT	CAIADSPRNTEAFF
-	-	TRBV27	TRBJ1-4	14	TGTGCCAGCAGTTTGAATAGGGGGAATGAAAAACTGTTTTTT	CASSLNRGNEKLFF
-	-	TRBV29-1	TRBJ2-1	12	TGCAGCGTTGAAGTCCCAGGGCAAGGGCAGTTCTTC	CSVEVPGQGQFF
few	-	TRBV6-1	TRBJ2-6	19	TGTGCCAGCAGTGAAGCGAGACTTACACACGTCTCTGGGGCCAACGTCCTGACTTTC	CASSEARLTHVSGANVLTF
-	-	TRBV5-1	TRBJ1-3	15	TGCGCCAGCAATGGCGGGGGGACCTCTGGAAACACCATATATTTT	CASNGGGTSGNTIYF
-	-	TRBV5-6	TRBJ2-7	13	TGTGCCAGCAGCTTTACGCAGGGGTACGAGCAGTACTTC	CASSFTQGYEQYF
-	-	TRBV5-1	TRBJ1-1	13	TGCGCCAGCAGCTTTACAGGGAACACTGAAGCTTTCTTT	CASSFTGNTEAFF
few	-	TRBV3-1/TRBV3-2	TRBJ1-6	14	TGTGCCAGCAGTCACCCCCTCGAGGCCTCACCCCTCCACTTT	CASSHPLEASPLHF
-	TRBD1	TRBV4-1	TRBJ1-5	14	TGCGCCAGCAGCCAGGTGGCAGGGGGTAGGCCCCAGCATTTT	CASSQVAGGRPQHF
-	TRBD2	TRBV7-6	TRBJ2-2	19	TGTGCCAGCAGCTTAGTTGTAGCGGGGGGACTCGCGAACACCGGGGAGCTGTTTTTT	CASSLVVAGGLANTGELFF
-	-	TRBV5-4	TRBJ1-2	17	TGTGCCAGCAGCTTAGGAAACCGGGACATCCAAGGGGATGGCTACACCTTC	CASSLGNRDIQGDGYTF
-	TRBD2	TRBV27	TRBJ2-2	15	TGTGCCAGCAGCCAACTAGCGGGAGCCACCGGGGAGCTGTTTTTT	CASSQLAGATGELFF
-	-	TRBV5-1	TRBJ1-2	15	TGCGCCAGCAGATCATCTGTGGACAGCTACTATGGCTACACCTTC	CASRSSVDSYYGYTF
-	-	TRBV21-1	TRBJ2-7	18	TGTGCCAGCACCGCGTGGGACAGGTCCCCCTGGGCCTCCTACGAGCAGTACTTC	CASTAWDRSPWASYEQYF
-	TRBD1	TRBV10-2	TRBJ1-2	12	TGCGCCAGCAGAGGGACAGCCTATGGCTACACCTTC	CASRGTAYGYTF
-	-	TRBV3-1/TRBV3-2	TRBJ2-7	12	TGTGCCAGCAGCCAATGGGAGTTTCAGCAGTACTTC	CASSQWEFQQYF
-	-	TRBV4-2	TRBJ2-2	16	TGTGCCAGCAGCCAAGAGGGAGGACTTCACACCGGGGAGCTGTTTTTT	CASSQEGGLHTGELFF
-	TRBD1	TRBV6-5	TRBJ1-4	15	TGTGCCAGCAGGGCAGGACAGGCGGTGGGTGAAAAACTGTTTTTT	CASRAGQAVGEKLFF
-	-	TRBV6-1	TRBJ1-2	15	TGTGCCAGCAGTGAAGACAGGGCGGTATATGAGGGCTACACCTTC	CASSEDRAVYEGYTF
few	TRBD2	TRBV6-5	TRBJ2-7	16	TGTGCCAGCAGTTACGGAGCTGCGGGGGGGCCAAAAGAGCAGTACTTC	CASSYGAAGGPKEQYF
-	TRBD2	TRBV12-3/TRBV12-4	TRBJ2-5	13	TGTGCCAGCAGTTTTCGCGGGGGGGAGACCCAGTACTTC	CASSFRGGETQYF
-	TRBD2	TRBV5-1	TRBJ2-3	14	TGCGCCAGCAGCTTGGAAGCGGGAGGGGATACGCAGTATTTT	CASSLEAGGDTQYF
-	-	TRBV11-3	TRBJ2-1	15	TGTGCCAGCAGCCCCGACAGGACCTACTACAATGAGCAGTTCTTC	CASSPDRTYYNEQFF
-	-	TRBV27	TRBJ1-5	14	TGTGCCAGCAGTTCCCCCGGACAGTATCAGCCCCAGCATTTT	CASSSPGQYQPQHF
-	-	TRBV28	TRBJ1-2	14	TGTGCCAGCAGTCCTCCGGGGAAGATCGGTGGCTACACCTTC	CASSPPGKIGGYTF
-	TRBD1	TRBV28	TRBJ2-5	14	TGTGCCAGCACGGGGACAGGGGGAGGAGAGACCCAGTACTTC	CASTGTGGGETQYF
-	-	TRBV7-9	TRBJ1-1	13	TGTGCCAGCAGCCTTACAGGGTTCCCTGAAGCTTTCTTT	CASSLTGFPEAFF